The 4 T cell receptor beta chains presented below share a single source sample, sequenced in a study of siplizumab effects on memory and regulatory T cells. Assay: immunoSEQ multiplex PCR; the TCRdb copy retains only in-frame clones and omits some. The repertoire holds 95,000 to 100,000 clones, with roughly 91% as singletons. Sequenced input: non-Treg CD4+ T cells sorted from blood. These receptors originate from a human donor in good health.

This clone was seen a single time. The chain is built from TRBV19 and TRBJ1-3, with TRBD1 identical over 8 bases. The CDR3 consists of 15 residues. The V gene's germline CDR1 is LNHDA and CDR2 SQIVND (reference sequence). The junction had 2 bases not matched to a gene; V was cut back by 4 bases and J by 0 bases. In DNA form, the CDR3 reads TGTGCCAGTAGTACAGGGGGCACCTCTGGAAACACCATATATTTT. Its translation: CASSTGGTSGNTIYF.

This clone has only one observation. The CDR3 DNA follows: TGTGCCAGCAGCTTAAGCGTAGGGGGGGATCAGCCCCAGCATTTT. Translated: CASSLSVGGDQPQHF. The V gene is TRBV7-8, the J gene TRBJ1-5, with D possibly matching TRBD1 (6 bases). Trimming cost V 2 bases and J 5 bases, with 13 bases left between them. There are 15 residues in the CDR3. Germline-derived CDR1 and CDR2 are SGHVS and FQNEAQ.

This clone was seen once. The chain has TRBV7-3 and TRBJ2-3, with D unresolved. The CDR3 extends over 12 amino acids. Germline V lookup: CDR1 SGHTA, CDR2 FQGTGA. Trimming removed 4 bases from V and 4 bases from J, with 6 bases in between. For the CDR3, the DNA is TGTGCCAGCAGCTCCCCGCCAGATACGCAGTATTTT. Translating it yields CASSSPPDTQYF.

DNA of the CDR3: TGTGCCAGCAGTCCCCTCAGGGCGGGAGGTTCAGATACGCAGTATTTT. Translated: CASSPLRAGGSDTQYF. The chain employs TRBV27 and TRBJ2-3; TRBD2 agrees at 8 bases. CDR1 is MNHEY and CDR2 is SMNVEV in the germline V gene (reference sequence). V gave up 5 bases and J gave up 4 bases; unmatched junction bases: 11. The CDR3 runs to 16 residues.